This T cell receptor (beta chain) was identified in a study of beta chain features in type 1 diabetes. The investigators reverse transcribed all of the isolated RNA, so they sequenced expressed TCRB transcripts. Using immunoSEQ multiplex PCR, the repertoire was profiled, and TCRdb retains in-frame clones only, with some absent. The sample contains about 620,000 clones, 15% to 17% of which appear only once. This clone showed up just a few times. This CDR3 has 17 amino acids. Germline lookup yields CDR1 MGHDK and CDR2 SYGVNS. V was trimmed by 2 bases and J by 2 bases, leaving 16 bases between them. Using CD45RO/CCR7/CD25/CD127/CD95/CD27, CD4+ naive, central memory, regulatory and stem cell-like memory cells were sorted.

Sample: naive CD4+ T cells from blood. The V and J genes are TRBV25-1 and TRBJ2-1, with unresolved D. The sequence derives from a man between 18 and 29 years old in good health. The CDR3 sequence: CASSERGPYETYNEQFF. DNA of the CDR3: TGTGCCAGCAGTGAACGTGGCCCCTACGAGACCTACAATGAGCAGTTCTTC.